This entry is about one TCR beta chain. The record originates from a study of T cell changes during pregnancy in multiple sclerosis. Method: immunoSEQ multiplex PCR; TCRdb's copy keeps in-frame clones and lacks some. This table holds tens of thousands of clones, roughly 90% found once. This CDR3 is 14 amino acids long. Germline V gives CDR1 KGHSH, CDR2 LQKENI. Trimming removed 6 bases at V and 0 bases at J, with 8 bases between. Here the sequenced sample was CD4+ T cells from peripheral blood mononuclear cells, taken in the third trimester of pregnancy. The chain has TRBV18 and TRBJ1-4; no clear D. The clonotype was recovered from a female donor in good health, enrolled as a control in a pregnancy study. In DNA form, the CDR3 reads TGTGCCAGCTCTGCTGACTCAACTAATGAAAAACTGTTTTTT. Translated, it gives CASSADSTNEKLFF.